A single sample gave rise to the 30 T cell receptor beta chains below, sequenced in a study of tumor and adjacent non-tumor tissue in lung cancer. Three rounds of nested PCR, following a modified ARM-PCR protocol, produced the TCRbeta library. Using its own MiXCR run on the multiplex PCR reads, TCRdb lists one record per CDR3 protein. The repertoire holds about 48,000 distinct CDR3 sequences, with 64% as singletons. This sample's RNA came from whole unsorted tissue. More than 3 cm separated this lung sample from the edge of the tumor. The material sequenced was distant non-tumor lung tissue. The origin of the receptors is a woman aged 70-85 years with non-small cell lung cancer.

The table lists this clonotype with a count of one. The junction departs from germline at one end; a sequencing error may be responsible. The CDR3 nucleotides are TGCGCCAGCAACTTGATGACAGATAAGCAGTATTTT. This translates into CASNLMTDKQYF. The chain uses TRBV5-1 and TRBJ2-3; possibly TRBD1 for D (5 bases). There are 12 residues in the CDR3. CDR1 and CDR2 from the germline V gene are SGHRS and YFSETQ.

For this clonotype: This could be a read error, since a much larger clone is one nucleotide away. The V call is TRBV6-6, the J call TRBJ2-7; 7 positions agree with TRBD2. V lost 5 bases and J lost 6; bases outside the gene matches: 10. Germline V gene data show CDR1 as MNHNY and CDR2 as SVGAGI (reference sequence). This CDR3 contains 14 residues. CDR3 protein: CASSPRTRNLEQYF. CDR3 sequence (DNA): TGTGCCAGCAGTCCCAGGACTAGGAATCTCGAGCAGTACTTC.

In the case of this clonotype: One end of the junction does not line up with germline, which may come from a read error. V is TRBV6-1 and J is TRBJ1-5, with D perhaps matching TRBD1 (5 bases). The CDR3 covers 14 residues. The germline V gene has CDR1 MNHNS and CDR2 SASEGT. CDR3 in DNA: TGTGCCTGCAGTGAAGCAAGGGGAAACCAGCCCCTACATTTT. Protein sequence: CACSEARGNQPLHF.

The sample holds a few counts of this clonotype. Germline and junction disagree at one end, which may indicate a read error. The chain is built from TRBV7-8 and TRBJ2-1; 10 bases fit TRBD2. Germline CDR1 is SGHVS and CDR2 is FQNEAQ. CDR3 length: 18 residues. CDR3 residues: CASRLASLAGNLYNEQFF. Written as DNA, the CDR3 is TGTGCCAGCAGGTTAGCTTCACTAGCGGGAAACCTCTACAATGAGCAGTTCTTC. Looking up the rest from reference TRBV7-8 and TRBJ2-1 gives the full variable domain: GAGVSQSPRYKVAKRGQDVALRCDPISGHVSLFWYQQALGQGPEFLTYFQNEAQLDKSGLPSDRFFAERPEGSVSTLKIQRTQQEDSAVYLCASRLASLAGNLYNEQFFGPGTRLTVL.

The chain couples TRBV11-1 to TRBJ2-7; 10 bases are shared with TRBD1. CDR3 size: 15 residues. Trimming took 3 bases from V and 7 from J; bases not matched to a gene: 9. Germline loops: CDR1 SGHAT, CDR2 FQDESV (reference sequence). The CDR3 DNA reads TGTGCCAGCAGCTTCAGGGACAGGGGTACCTGTGAGCAGTACTTC. It codes for CASSFRDRGTCEQYF. Full variable domain (rest looked up from reference TRBV11-1 and TRBJ2-7): EAEVAQSPRYKITEKSQAVAFWCDPISGHATLYWYRQILGQGPELLVQFQDESVVDDSQLPKDRFSAERLKGVDSTLKIQPAELGDSAMYLCASSFRDRGTCEQYFGPGTRLTVT.

As to this clonotype: The CDR3 end shows no conserved phenylalanine or tryptophan, and so a read error is likely. The J gene is TRBJ2-1, the V gene TRBV11-2, with 11 bases lining up with TRBD2. The length of the CDR3 is 15 residues. Trimming cost V 6 bases and J 9 bases; bases outside gene matches: 10. Per germline, CDR1 SGHAT and CDR2 FQNNGV. The CDR3, as DNA: TGTGCCAGCAGGAGGACATCCGGGACTAGCGGTGAGCAGTTCTAC. Translated, it gives CASRRTSGTSGEQFY.

Remarks on this clonotype: It is likely a read error, because the conserved phenylalanine at the end of the CDR3 is missing. The V call is TRBV4-1, the J call TRBJ2-1; D possibly matches TRBD1 or TRBD2 (5 bases each). Germline V gene sequence: CDR1 MGHRA, CDR2 YSYEKL. The CDR3 is 15 residues long. CDR3 loop: CASNQAGTEYNEQFL. CDR3 nucleotide sequence: TGCGCCAGCAACCAAGCTGGGACGGAATACAATGAGCAGTTCTTA.

The chain couples TRBV29-1 to TRBJ2-1; TRBD2 matches at 11 bases. CDR1 is SQVTM, CDR2 ANQGSEA, per germline. This CDR3 spans 15 amino acids. V shed 7 bases, J shed 7 bases, and the junction held 12 bases outside the gene matches. The CDR3 loop reads CSASLAGGVANEQFF. As DNA, the CDR3 is TGCAGCGCATCCTTAGCGGGAGGGGTAGCGAATGAGCAGTTCTTC.

Note on this clonotype: A much larger clonotype is one base distant, so this may be a read error. This rearrangement joins TRBV19 to TRBJ2-7; 9 bases are shared with TRBD2. The length of the CDR3 is 15 residues. Per germline, CDR1 LNHDA and CDR2 SQIVND (reference sequence). CDR3 amino acids: CASSALEGLAYVQYF. The CDR3 DNA is TGTGCCAGTAGTGCCCTGGAGGGACTAGCCTACGTGCAGTACTTC.

As for this clonotype: The germline gene is not matched at one end of the junction; a read error may be the cause. The chain joins TRBV10-3 to TRBJ2-7, with unresolved D. This CDR3 contains 15 residues. Germline CDR1 and CDR2: ENHRY and SYGVKD. CDR3 nucleotides: TGTGCCATCAGTGAAGGTGGTGGCGCTCCGTACGAGCAGCACTTC. Its protein product is CAISEGGGAPYEQHF.

With respect to this clonotype: Germline is not matched at one junction end, which may reflect a read error. CDR3 loop: CASSEGTTESQYF. CDR3 bases: TGTGCCAGCAGTGAGGGAACCACAGAGTCCCAGTACTTC. V usage is TRBV28 and J usage is TRBJ2-5; a weak D match, TRBD2 (5 bases). Germline lookup yields CDR1 MDHEN and CDR2 SYDVKM. The CDR3 has 13 residues.

Remarks on this clonotype: A much larger clone lies one base from this, so it may be a read error. This chain uses TRBV21-1 with TRBJ2-7. TRBV21-1 is a known pseudogene. The CDR3 spans 16 residues. CDR3 sequence: CASGKALSSLPYEQYF. CDR3 DNA: TGTGCCAGCGGCAAAGCGCTTTCGAGTTTACCCTACGAGCAGTACTTC.

The chain uses TRBV28 and TRBJ2-7, with D tentatively TRBD1 (6 bases). Trimming pared 6 bases from V and 5 bases from J, leaving 17 bases between. This CDR3 has 14 residues. Germline V gene data show CDR1 as MDHEN and CDR2 as SYDVKM. CDR3 bases: TGTGCCAGCAGGCCCTCCCGAAACAGGGACGAGCAGTACTTC. Protein product: CASRPSRNRDEQYF.

This clonotype has a count of ten or more. V is TRBV6-6 and J is TRBJ1-1; 8 bases are shared with TRBD1. Per germline, CDR1 MNHNY and CDR2 SVGAGI (reference sequence). J was trimmed by 4 bases and V by 1 base; bases with no gene match: 8. The CDR3 contains 16 residues. The CDR3 nucleotides read TGTGCCAGCAGTTACTTGCAGGGGGCGGAGGTCACTGAAGCTTTCTTT. As protein: CASSYLQGAEVTEAFF.

To note about this clonotype: A much larger clone lies one base from this, so it may be a read error. The rearrangement uses TRBV7-9 and TRBJ1-1; D unclear. Germline V gives CDR1 SEHNR, CDR2 FQNEAQ (reference sequence). This CDR3 is built from 14 residues. CDR3: CASSLYTVKTEAFF. The CDR3 DNA reads TGTGCCAGCAGCTTATATACGGTGAAGACTGAAGCTTTCTTT.

Worth noting for this clonotype: A much more abundant neighbour one base away suggests this may be a read error. This CDR3 reads CSASQSGADYGYTF. In DNA, the CDR3 is TGCAGTGCTAGCCAGTCAGGGGCGGACTATGGCTACACCTTC. The genes are TRBV20-1 and TRBJ1-2, with D perhaps TRBD1 (6 bases). With 3 bases removed from V and 3 bases from J, the gap between germline ends came to 14 bases. The CDR3 extends over 14 amino acids. Germline V gives CDR1 DFQATT, CDR2 SNEGSKA (reference sequence).

Points on this clonotype: One end of the junction varies from germline; a read error may be responsible. This rearrangement joins TRBV6-5 to TRBJ2-3; D call uncertain. From germline, CDR1 is MNHEY and CDR2 SVGAGI. The CDR3 has 15 residues. The CDR3 bases are TGCGCCAGCAGTTACTCGTTTATGAACACAAATACGCAGTGTTTT. It is translated as CASSYSFMNTNTQCF.

This clonotype was recorded many times. The rearrangement links TRBV14 to TRBJ1-3, with D hard to call. The CDR3 length is 14 residues. The V end lost 4 bases, the J end lost 1 base, and 8 bases lay between the germline ends. Germline V gene sequence: CDR1 SGHDN, CDR2 FVKESK. As DNA, the CDR3 is TGTGCCAGCAGCCCGAGAAGATCTGGAAACACCATATATTTT. This gives the protein CASSPRRSGNTIYF.

This clonotype showed up many times. V and J are TRBV5-1 and TRBJ2-1, with D hard to call. The CDR3 consists of 13 residues. Between the trimmed V and J ends, which lost 6 bases and 9 bases, there was a span of 16 bases. Germline CDR1 reads SGHRS; CDR2 reads YFSETQ. Written as DNA, the CDR3 is TGCGCCAGCACCCCGGACGGCTTCGGTGAGCAGTTCTTC. This translates into CASTPDGFGEQFF. The full variable domain, completed using reference TRBV5-1 and TRBJ2-1, is KAGVTQTPRYLIKTRGQQVTLSCSPISGHRSVSWYQQTPGQGLQFLFEYFSETQRNKGNFPGRFSGRQFSNSRSEMNVSTLELGDSALYLCASTPDGFGEQFFGPGTRLTVL.

As concerns this clonotype: At one boundary the junction diverges from the germline segment, which might be a read error. The chain employs TRBV29-1 and TRBJ2-7, with 8 bases aligning to TRBD2. The CDR3 covers 11 residues. Germline V gives CDR1 SQVTM, CDR2 ANQGSEA. The CDR3, as DNA: TGCAGCGTTAGAAGCGGGAGTGAGCGGTACTTC. Amino acid sequence: CSVRSGSERYF.

The chain recombines TRBV20-1 with TRBJ1-2; D perhaps matches TRBD1 (6 bases). The CDR3 spans 14 residues. Trimming removed 7 bases at V and 4 bases at J, with 19 bases between. Per the germline V gene, CDR1 is DFQATT and CDR2 is SNEGSKA (reference sequence). CDR3 sequence reads: CSVRGAGTLYGYTF. The CDR3 nucleotides read TGCAGTGTAAGGGGGGCCGGTACCCTCTATGGCTACACCTTC.

As to this clonotype: It is likely a read error, because the conserved phenylalanine at the end of the CDR3 is missing. The gene calls are TRBV29-1 and TRBJ2-3; TRBD2 is a possible D gene (7 bases). V gave up 3 bases and J gave up 12 bases, with 13 bases separating them. The CDR3 sequence is 11 residues long. The germline CDR1 and CDR2 sequences are SQVTM and ANQGSEA. CDR3 in amino acids: CSVEWEGGQYS. As DNA, the CDR3 is TGCAGCGTTGAGTGGGAGGGGGGTCAGTATTCT.

This clonotype was counted once. A junction boundary mismatches the germline segment, possibly from a read error. V and J are TRBV6-1 and TRBJ2-7, with TRBD2 matching 10 bases. The V gene's germline CDR1 is MNHNS and CDR2 SASEGT. The CDR3 sequence is 16 residues long. The CDR3, as DNA: TGTGCCAGTAGTGGATTACTGGGACTAGCGAGCGACGAGCAGTACTTC. Encoded protein: CASSGLLGLASDEQYF.

The CDR3 sequence: CAGNQPNQPQHF. CDR3 sequence (DNA): TGTGCCGGTAACCAGCCAAATCAGCCCCAGCATTTT. The rearrangement uses TRBV6-6 and TRBJ1-5; D is ambiguous. The germline CDR1 and CDR2 sequences are MNHNY and SVGAGI (reference sequence). The CDR3 runs 12 residues. V was cut by 11 bases and J by 4 bases, with 12 bases left in between.

J is TRBJ2-1 and V is TRBV11-1, with 7 bases fitting TRBD2. This CDR3 comprises 16 residues. Germline lookup yields CDR1 SGHAT and CDR2 FQDESV (reference sequence). Losses at the gene ends were 0 bases for V and 9 bases for J; bases not matched to a gene: 11. CDR3 in amino acids: CASSLAIAGLYSEQFF. CDR3 DNA sequence: TGTGCCAGCAGCTTAGCCATAGCGGGCCTGTATAGTGAGCAGTTCTTC.

V gene TRBV29-1 combines with J gene TRBJ2-7; 7 nucleotides align to TRBD2. CDR3 length: 13 residues. Unmatched junction bases numbered 11, after V lost 7 bases and J lost 5 bases. Per the germline V gene, CDR1 is SQVTM and CDR2 is ANQGSEA. CDR3 sequence: CSASRTGGHEQYF. Written as DNA, the CDR3 is TGCAGCGCTTCTAGGACGGGAGGCCACGAGCAGTACTTC.

To note about this clonotype: Sequence at one end of the junction differs from germline and may be a read error. This sequence joins TRBV14 and TRBJ1-2; no definite D call. Germline V lookup: CDR1 SGHDN, CDR2 FVKESK. The length of the CDR3 is 17 residues. This chain's CDR3 is CASTQDRVETIFYGYTF. CDR3 in DNA: TGTGCCAGCACCCAAGATAGGGTCGAGACAATTTTCTATGGCTACACCTTC.

A word on this clonotype: One end of the junction varies from germline; a read error may be responsible. The chain couples TRBV28 to TRBJ1-2, with unresolved D. Germline values: CDR1 MDHEN, CDR2 SYDVKM. This CDR3 spans 13 amino acids. The CDR3 protein is CARRKPRNYGYTF. The DNA of the CDR3 is TGTGCCCGCAGAAAACCCAGAAACTATGGATACACCTTC.

This clonotype was seen only a few times. A much larger clone differs from this one at a single base, so this may be a read error. V and J are TRBV28 and TRBJ2-1; D may be TRBD1 (5 bases). Germline V gene data show CDR1 as MDHEN and CDR2 as SYDVKM. The CDR3 is made up of 12 amino acids. This CDR3 reads CASRQGYNDQFF. The CDR3, as DNA: TGTGCCAGCAGGCAGGGTTACAATGATCAGTTCTTC.

A word on this clonotype: With a much larger clone just one base away, this may be a read error. This chain uses TRBV5-1 with TRBJ2-3; the D is unclear. With 6 bases removed from V and 0 bases from J, the gap between germline ends came to 8 bases. Per germline, CDR1 SGHRS and CDR2 YFSETQ. CDR3 size: 13 residues. CDR3 sequence: CASNSPSTDTQYF. The CDR3 DNA reads TGCGCCAGCAACTCCCCAAGCACAGATACGCAGTATTTT.